Listed here are 23 T cell receptor beta chains from one sample, sequenced in a study of vaccination and CD4 T cells after COVID-19. Cultured CD4+ T-cell DNA underwent Oncomine TCR Beta short-read sequencing. TCRdb itself ran the PCR reads through MiXCR, one entry per CDR3 protein. The sample carries roughly 5,000 distinct CDR3 sequences, around a quarter recorded once. No antigens are known for them. The sample's treatment: approximately nine-day PBMC culture with coronavirus spike peptide pools or control peptides (ViraFEST assay). Unexposed donor CD4+ T cells predated the COVID-19 pandemic, collected 2011-2018. The specimen was CD4+ T cells from blood, cultured in vitro. The receptors come from a human donor in good health.

This clonotype was recorded a few times. The V call is TRBV20-1, the J call TRBJ1-6; a weak D match, TRBD1 (5 bases). Germline V gives CDR1 DFQATT, CDR2 SNEGSKA (reference sequence). This CDR3 has 14 residues. The ends were cut back, 6 bases at V and 7 bases at J, with 16 bases in the middle. CDR3 nucleotides: TGCAGTGCCATCCGTGGGGGAGCGAATTCACCCCTCCACTTT. It translates to CSAIRGGANSPLHF.

This clonotype has just a few counts. The chain has TRBV7-9 and TRBJ1-3, with 11 bases matching TRBD1. Germline CDR1 and CDR2: SEHNR and FQNEAQ (reference sequence). The V and J ends lost 3 bases and 2 bases, in that order; junction bases with no gene match: 6. The CDR3 loop spans 17 amino acids. CDR3 in DNA: TGTGCCAGCAGCTTTTCCGGGACAGGGGGTACTGGAAACACCATATATTTT. Residues: CASSFSGTGGTGNTIYF. Using reference TRBV7-9 and TRBJ1-3 for the parts outside the CDR3, the full variable domain is DTGVSQNPRHKITKRGQNVTFRCDPISEHNRLYWYRQTLGQGPEFLTYFQNEAQLEKSRLLSDRFSAERPKGSFSTLEIQRTEQGDSAMYLCASSFSGTGGTGNTIYFGEGSWLTVV.

V and J are TRBV27 and TRBJ1-6; D is unclear. The CDR3 extends over 13 amino acids. Trimming took 6 bases from V and 7 from J, leaving 10 bases between them. Germline loops: CDR1 MNHEY, CDR2 SMNVEV (reference sequence). CDR3 loop: CASSLRANSPLHF. The CDR3 DNA is TGTGCCAGCAGCCTGAGGGCAAATTCACCCCTCCACTTT.

This clonotype appeared a few times. The gene calls are TRBV6-1 and TRBJ1-5; D not resolved. The CDR3 contains 14 residues. Germline lookup yields CDR1 MNHNS and CDR2 SASEGT. Trimming left V 4 bases short and J 3 bases short, with 10 bases between. CDR3 sequence reads: CASSGIPYNQPQHF. The CDR3 DNA reads as TGTGCCAGCAGTGGGATCCCCTACAATCAGCCCCAGCATTTT.

This chain uses TRBV6-1 with TRBJ2-3; D unclear. The CDR3 contains 12 residues. The V end lost 6 bases, the J end lost 0 bases, and 4 bases lay between the germline ends. Looked up from germline, CDR1 is MNHNS and CDR2 is SASEGT. The CDR3 loop is CASRASTDTQYF. CDR3 bases: TGTGCCAGCAGAGCTAGCACAGATACGCAGTATTTT.

This clonotype is classed as medium-sized. This chain joins TRBV20-1 and TRBJ1-2; 12 bases are a match to TRBD1. The CDR3 totals 16 residues. V shed 5 bases and J 4 bases; nucleotides not matched to a gene: 11. CDR1 and CDR2 from the germline V gene are DFQATT and SNEGSKA (reference sequence). As DNA, the CDR3 is TGCAGTGCTGATGCCGGGACAGGGGGCGCAGGCTATGGCTACACCTTC. As protein: CSADAGTGGAGYGYTF.

The genes are TRBV19 and TRBJ2-1; 8 bases align to TRBD1. This CDR3 contains 13 residues. The V and J ends lost 5 bases and 9 bases, in that order; junction bases with no gene match: 6. Germline values: CDR1 LNHDA, CDR2 SQIVND (reference sequence). The CDR3 DNA reads as TGTGCCAGTAGTGGGGACAGGAGGGCTGAGCAGTTCTTC. This translates into CASSGDRRAEQFF.

V gene TRBV11-2 combines with J gene TRBJ2-1; D might be TRBD1 or TRBD2, each matching 7 bases. This CDR3 comprises 14 residues. Germline CDR1 and CDR2: SGHAT and FQNNGV. Trimming removed 4 bases at V and 7 bases at J, with 14 bases between. CDR3 protein: CASSSTGEGNEQFF. CDR3 bases: TGTGCCAGCAGCTCCACAGGGGAGGGGAATGAGCAGTTCTTC.

This clonotype was recorded only once. The V and J genes are TRBV19 and TRBJ1-5; possibly TRBD1 for D (5 bases). V shed 6 bases and J shed 4 bases, with 10 bases lying between them. This CDR3 has 13 amino acids. Germline CDR1 reads LNHDA; CDR2 reads SQIVND (reference sequence). CDR3 protein: CASRVQGNQPQHF. CDR3 DNA sequence: TGTGCCAGTAGAGTCCAGGGAAATCAGCCCCAGCATTTT.

The chain links TRBV29-1 to TRBJ1-1, with TRBD1 identical over 8 bases. Per the germline V gene, CDR1 is SQVTM and CDR2 is ANQGSEA. Germline trimming cut 5 bases from V and 2 bases from J; bases unmatched to any gene: 4. The CDR3 is made up of 13 amino acids. The CDR3 coding sequence is TGCAGCGTTCAGGGGGCCGCCAACACTGAAGCTTTCTTT. Amino acid sequence: CSVQGAANTEAFF.

This chain uses TRBV6-1 with TRBJ2-1, with 7 bases aligning to TRBD1. The CDR3 has 15 amino acids. CDR1 MNHNS and CDR2 SASEGT come from the germline V gene. V shed 6 bases, J shed 1 base, and the junction held 6 bases outside the gene matches. CDR3 coding DNA: TGTGCCAGCAGAACACAGGGGAAGTCCTACAATGAGCAGTTCTTC. Protein: CASRTQGKSYNEQFF.

The V call is TRBV12-3 or TRBV12-4, the J call TRBJ1-2; TRBD1 matches 7 bases. The CDR3 length is 14 residues. Trimming removed 7 bases from V and 8 bases from J; junction bases left unmatched: 13. The CDR3 protein is CASTGGTDADGYTF. The DNA of the CDR3 is TGTGCCAGCACCGGGGGGACAGACGCTGACGGCTACACCTTC.

The rearrangement uses TRBV6-1 and TRBJ2-4; TRBD2 agrees at 8 bases. The ends lost 5 bases at V and 3 bases at J; junction bases unmatched: 9. This CDR3 comprises 16 residues. CDR1 is MNHNS and CDR2 is SASEGT in the germline V gene. CDR3 nucleotides: TGTGCCAGCAGTCCCGGGACTAGGGGGAGCAAAAACATTCAGTACTTC. As protein: CASSPGTRGSKNIQYF.

Sample share makes this clonotype medium-sized. The V gene is TRBV15, the J gene TRBJ1-2, with 8 bases that match TRBD1. The CDR3 is 16 residues long. The ends lost 1 base at V and 6 bases at J; junction bases unmatched: 10. Germline CDR1 is LNHNV and CDR2 is YYDKDF (reference sequence). The CDR3 sequence is CATSRVNVETGDGYTF. The CDR3 DNA is TGTGCCACCAGCAGAGTAAACGTAGAGACAGGGGATGGCTACACCTTC.

In this sample, this clonotype turned up once. V usage is TRBV6-1 and J usage is TRBJ1-3; maybe TRBD1 (5 bases). The V end lost 6 bases, the J end lost 2 bases, and 8 bases lay between the germline ends. The CDR3 contains 13 residues. The germline V gene has CDR1 MNHNS and CDR2 SASEGT. The CDR3 sequence: CASRIRAGNTIYF. The CDR3 nucleotides read TGTGCCAGCAGAATCAGGGCTGGAAACACCATATATTTT.

The V and J genes are TRBV7-9 and TRBJ2-3; no firm D call. Looked up from germline, CDR1 is SEHNR and CDR2 is FQNEAQ (reference sequence). V was pared by 8 bases and J by 2 bases, with 8 bases between. This CDR3 is 12 amino acids long. The CDR3 sequence: CASSFNTDTQYF. DNA of the CDR3: TGTGCCAGCTCCTTTAACACAGATACGCAGTATTTT.

The chain uses TRBV20-1 and TRBJ2-1; TRBD1 might be the D (6 bases). The CDR3 covers 14 residues. Trimming removed 8 bases from V and 3 bases from J, with 17 bases in between. Germline lookup yields CDR1 DFQATT and CDR2 SNEGSKA (reference sequence). CDR3 region: CSPSLGAFYNEQFF. Here the CDR3 DNA reads TGCAGTCCCTCCCTGGGGGCATTCTACAATGAGCAGTTCTTC.

The chain couples TRBV19 to TRBJ1-1; no reliable D call. From germline, CDR1 is LNHDA and CDR2 SQIVND (reference sequence). The V end was cut by 5 bases, the J end by 4 bases, with 11 bases between. The CDR3 length is 13 residues. The CDR3 loop is CASSYRVGTEAFF. Here the CDR3 DNA reads TGTGCCAGTAGTTATCGGGTTGGCACTGAAGCTTTCTTT.

This clonotype was detected a few times. The CDR3 DNA sequence: TGTGCCAGCAGGAGATCCAGGGGAGACGAAGCTTTCTTT. Translated, it gives CASRRSRGDEAFF. The chain links TRBV7-3 to TRBJ1-1; D is possibly TRBD1 (6 bases). Germline V gives CDR1 SGHTA, CDR2 FQGTGA. The V end lost 6 bases, the J end lost 8 bases, and 16 bases lay between the germline ends. The CDR3 consists of 13 residues. Filled out from reference TRBV7-3 and TRBJ1-1, the complete variable domain reads GAGVSQTPSNKVTEKGKYVELRCDPISGHTALYWYRQSLGQGPEFLIYFQGTGAADDSGLPNDRFFAVRPEGSVSTLKIQRTERGDSAVYLCASRRSRGDEAFFGQGTRLTVV.

The chain joins TRBV27 to TRBJ1-1; D is unresolved. CDR1 and CDR2 from the germline V gene are MNHEY and SMNVEV (reference sequence). CDR3 length equals 13 residues. Trimming pared 6 bases from V and 0 bases from J, leaving 8 bases between. CDR3 DNA sequence: TGTGCCAGCAGGGGTTACATGAACACTGAAGCTTTCTTT. Protein product: CASRGYMNTEAFF.

This clonotype has just a few counts. The gene calls are TRBV7-6 and TRBJ1-6; a possible D gene is TRBD1 (5 bases). This CDR3 comprises 13 residues. CDR1 and CDR2 from the germline V gene are SGHVS and FNYEAQ. Trimming took off 5 bases at V and 9 bases at J, with 11 bases between the two ends. As DNA, the CDR3 is TGTGCCAGCAGCCCTAGTCAGGGTTCACCCCTCCACTTT. Translation: CASSPSQGSPLHF.

This clonotype is large (0.1 to 1%) by share. The chain is built from TRBV5-1 and TRBJ2-1, with no clear D. V was shortened by 4 bases and J by 3 bases, with 17 bases between the two germline ends. The CDR3 contains 16 residues. Looked up from germline, CDR1 is SGHRS and CDR2 is YFSETQ. CDR3 in amino acids: CASSVQPASDYNEQFF. CDR3 DNA sequence: TGCGCCAGCAGCGTACAACCAGCCTCCGACTACAATGAGCAGTTCTTC.

The chain recombines TRBV6-2 or TRBV6-3 with TRBJ2-7; D gene ambiguous. V shed 6 bases and J shed 3 bases, with 18 bases lying between them. Germline CDR1 and CDR2: MNHEY and SVGEGT. CDR3 length: 15 residues. CDR3 region: CASSVDARWNYEQYF. In nucleotides, the CDR3 is TGTGCCAGCAGCGTGGACGCCCGTTGGAACTACGAGCAGTACTTC.